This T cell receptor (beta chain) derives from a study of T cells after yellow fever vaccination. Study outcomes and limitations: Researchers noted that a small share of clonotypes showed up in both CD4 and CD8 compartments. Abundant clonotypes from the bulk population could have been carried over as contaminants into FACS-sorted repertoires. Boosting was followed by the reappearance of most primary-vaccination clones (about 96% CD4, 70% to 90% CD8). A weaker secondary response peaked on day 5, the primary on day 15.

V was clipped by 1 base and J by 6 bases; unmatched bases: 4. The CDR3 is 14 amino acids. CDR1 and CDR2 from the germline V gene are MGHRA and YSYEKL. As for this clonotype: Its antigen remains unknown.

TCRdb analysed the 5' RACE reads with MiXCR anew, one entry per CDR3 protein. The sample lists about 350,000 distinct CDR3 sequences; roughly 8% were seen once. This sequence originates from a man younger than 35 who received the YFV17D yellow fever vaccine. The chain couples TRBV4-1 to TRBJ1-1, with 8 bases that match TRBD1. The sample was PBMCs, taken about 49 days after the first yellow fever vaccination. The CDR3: CASSQGRTGPEAFF. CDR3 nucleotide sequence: TGCGCCAGCAGCCAAGGCAGGACAGGGCCTGAAGCTTTCTTT.